One sample yielded the 20 T cell receptor beta chains listed below, sequenced in a study of T-cell memory formation after mild COVID-19. One entry per CDR3 protein, called by TCRdb with MiXCR from the 5' RACE reads. The sample carries hundreds of thousands of distinct CDR3 sequences, less than 25% recorded once. What was sequenced was PBMCs or a T cell subset sorted from them (not recorded which). All receptors come from an adult woman who had mild COVID-19 (a few samples of this study predate the infection). Cell type and time point are not known.

The chain combines TRBV5-6 with TRBJ1-2, with D uncertain. This CDR3 region has 15 residues. Germline CDR1 SGHDT, CDR2 YYEEEE. V was clipped by 3 bases and J by 4 bases, with 16 bases between them. The CDR3, as DNA: TGTGCCAGCAGCTCGAGGGAGGGAGCGATCTATGGCTACACCTTC. Amino acids: CASSSREGAIYGYTF.

The chain joins TRBV19 to TRBJ1-4; D is ambiguous. CDR1 and CDR2 (germline): LNHDA, SQIVND (reference sequence). The CDR3 is 14 residues long. V lost 2 bases and J lost 10, with 14 bases in between. The CDR3 region is CASSIPKTRGKLFF. In DNA, the CDR3 is TGTGCCAGTAGTATACCGAAGACCCGCGGAAAACTGTTTTTT.

The chain carries TRBV5-1 and TRBJ2-6, with D possibly being TRBD2 (6 bases). Trimming stripped 4 bases from V and 2 bases from J, with 25 bases between. CDR3 length: 20 amino acids. CDR1 SGHRS and CDR2 YFSETQ come from the germline V gene. CDR3 DNA: TGCGCCAGCAGCCTCCTCCTAGTTGGGGGGTCCTCGACTGGGGCCAACGTCCTGACTTTC. Translating gives CASSLLLVGGSSTGANVLTF. The full variable domain, its missing parts supplied by reference TRBV5-1 and TRBJ2-6, is KAGVTQTPRYLIKTRGQQVTLSCSPISGHRSVSWYQQTPGQGLQFLFEYFSETQRNKGNFPGRFSGRQFSNSRSEMNVSTLELGDSALYLCASSLLLVGGSSTGANVLTFGAGSRLTVL.

This chain joins TRBV10-3 and TRBJ2-5; D is unclear. CDR3 size: 14 residues. Germline lookup yields CDR1 ENHRY and CDR2 SYGVKD. The V gene lost 0 bases and the J gene lost 4 bases, with 9 bases spanning the gap. CDR3 sequence: CAISESLMGETQYF. CDR3 bases: TGTGCCATCAGTGAGTCCCTTATGGGAGAGACCCAGTACTTC.

This clonotype was counted only a few times. This chain uses TRBV3-1 with TRBJ1-1, with a possible D match to TRBD1 (6 bases). This CDR3 contains 17 residues. Germline-derived CDR1 and CDR2 are LGHDT and YNNKEL (reference sequence). V was trimmed by 4 bases and J by 2 bases, leaving 20 bases between them. The DNA for the CDR3 is TGTGCCAGCAGCCCCTTCGGGGGAGTCAGGGGTAACACTGAAGCTTTCTTT. As protein: CASSPFGGVRGNTEAFF.

This clonotype has a single count. The chain recombines TRBV5-1 with TRBJ2-7; 7 bases agree with TRBD2. Unmatched junction bases numbered 16, after V lost 0 bases and J lost 4 bases. The CDR3 has 18 amino acids. CDR1 is SGHRS and CDR2 is YFSETQ in the germline V gene. CDR3 in amino acids: CASSLESNWAGDVYEQYF. CDR3 nucleotides: TGCGCCAGCAGCTTGGAGTCTAACTGGGCGGGGGACGTGTACGAGCAGTACTTC.

CDR3 coding DNA: TGCGCCAGCAGCGCCTTGCTAGCGAACACCGGGGAGCTGTTTTTT. Translated: CASSALLANTGELFF. The genes are TRBV4-1 and TRBJ2-2; D is uncertain. The CDR3 runs to 15 residues. The germline gives CDR1 MGHRA, CDR2 YSYEKL. Deletions cut 5 bases from V and 0 bases from J, with 10 bases between.

This clonotype has only a few counts. J is TRBJ1-5 and V is TRBV30; maybe TRBD1 (6 bases). Germline CDR1 reads GTSNPN; CDR2 reads SVGIG (reference sequence). The CDR3 consists of 13 residues. Trimming removed 2 bases at V and 6 bases at J, with 11 bases between. The CDR3 reads CAWSSDSIQPQHF. The CDR3 region has the DNA TGTGCCTGGAGTTCGGACAGTATTCAGCCCCAGCATTTT.

This chain joins TRBV24-1 and TRBJ2-1; D gene uncertain. Germline V gene lookup returns CDR1 KGHDR and CDR2 SFDVKD. With 9 bases removed from V and 7 bases from J, the gap between germline ends came to 9 bases. The CDR3 totals 11 residues. The CDR3 region has the DNA TGTGCCACCGGAGCTGTAAATGAGCAGTTCTTC. Residues: CATGAVNEQFF.

This clonotype showed up just a few times. The chain joins TRBV12-3 or TRBV12-4 to TRBJ2-3, with 14 positions matching TRBD2. V trimming: 5 bases; J trimming: 0 bases; junction bases outside the gene matches: 10. CDR3 length: 19 amino acids. CDR3 bases: TGTGCCAGCAGTCCTATAATTGGGACTAGCGGGAGAAGCACAGATACGCAGTATTTT. Encoded protein: CASSPIIGTSGRSTDTQYF.

The chain is built from TRBV7-6 and TRBJ2-5; D gene ambiguous. Germline CDR1 and CDR2: SGHVS and FNYEAQ. The V gene lost 1 base and the J gene lost 2 bases, with 11 bases spanning the gap. The CDR3 sequence is 15 residues long. Here the CDR3 reads CASSLGSPLQETQYF. CDR3 nucleotide sequence: TGTGCCAGCAGCTTAGGGTCCCCTCTTCAAGAGACCCAGTACTTC.

A few counts support this clonotype. This chain uses TRBV12-3 or TRBV12-4 with TRBJ2-1, with 7 nucleotides matching TRBD2. This CDR3 spans 15 amino acids. Unmatched junction bases numbered 12, after V lost 6 bases and J lost 7 bases. The CDR3 here is CASSPRGAGTNEQFF. DNA for the CDR3: TGTGCCAGCAGCCCCAGAGGAGCGGGGACGAATGAGCAGTTCTTC.

The chain joins TRBV20-1 to TRBJ2-1, with 15 bases that match TRBD2. CDR1 DFQATT and CDR2 SNEGSKA come from the germline V gene (reference sequence). The CDR3 has 19 amino acids. After removal of 5 bases from V and 0 bases from J, the junction contained 11 bases not matched to a gene. Here the CDR3 reads CSAFSLGLAGGSSYNEQFF. CDR3 DNA: TGCAGTGCTTTCTCTTTGGGACTAGCGGGGGGAAGCTCCTACAATGAGCAGTTCTTC.

The chain uses TRBV6-5 and TRBJ1-5; 10 nucleotides agree with TRBD1. Germline V gene lookup returns CDR1 MNHEY and CDR2 SVGAGI. Unmatched junction bases numbered 8, after V lost 6 bases and J lost 6 bases. The length of the CDR3 is 15 residues. CDR3 sequence reads: CASRLTGQGGQPQHF. The CDR3 DNA sequence: TGTGCCAGCAGACTTACTGGACAGGGGGGTCAGCCCCAGCATTTT.

This clonotype came up a few times. The chain couples TRBV7-2 to TRBJ1-1; TRBD1 might be the D (6 bases). CDR3 length equals 13 residues. Between the trimmed V and J ends, which lost 2 bases and 5 bases, there was a span of 9 bases. CDR1 and CDR2 (germline): SGHTA, FQGNSA. The CDR3 nucleotides read TGTGCCAGCAGCTTACAGGGGACAACTGAAGCTTTCTTT. Protein sequence: CASSLQGTTEAFF.

V gene TRBV11-2 combines with J gene TRBJ2-1, with 10 bases that match TRBD2. There are 15 residues in the CDR3. CDR1 SGHAT and CDR2 FQNNGV come from the germline V gene. J lost 7 bases, V lost 5 bases, and 8 bases had no gene match. The CDR3: CASSPASSGSNEQFF. DNA for the CDR3: TGTGCCAGCAGCCCAGCCTCTAGCGGGAGTAATGAGCAGTTCTTC.

The chain combines TRBV12-3 or TRBV12-4 with TRBJ2-1; 12 nucleotides match TRBD2. The trim removed 6 bases at V and 0 bases at J, leaving 9 bases unmatched. The CDR3 length is 18 residues. The CDR3 loop is CASSPLAGGLSSYNEQFF. The CDR3 DNA follows: TGTGCCAGCAGCCCACTAGCGGGGGGCCTCAGCTCCTACAATGAGCAGTTCTTC.

The V and J genes are TRBV12-3 or TRBV12-4 and TRBJ2-7, with D perhaps TRBD2 (5 bases). This CDR3 spans 19 amino acids. V dropped 6 bases and J dropped 0 bases, with 27 bases sitting between them. CDR3 in DNA: TGTGCCAGCAGCCCGCGTCCCCGGGGTAAGGATTCGAGCTCCTACGAGCAGTACTTC. Its translation: CASSPRPRGKDSSSYEQYF.

The chain couples TRBV18 to TRBJ1-2; no firm D call. The length of the CDR3 is 16 residues. Germline CDR1 KGHSH, CDR2 LQKENI. V was shortened by 2 bases and J by 4 bases, with 17 bases between the two germline ends. CDR3 loop: CASSPSQEFLAYGYTF. Here the CDR3 DNA reads TGTGCCAGCTCACCATCGCAGGAGTTTTTGGCCTATGGCTACACCTTC.

This clonotype was picked up a small number of times. The chain employs TRBV6-5 and TRBJ2-5; D not resolved. The ends were cut back, 0 bases at V and 0 bases at J, with 11 bases in the middle. The CDR3 contains 16 residues. Germline CDR1 MNHEY, CDR2 SVGAGI. CDR3 sequence (DNA): TGTGCCAGCAGTTACTCGACATGGAAAGACCAAGAGACCCAGTACTTC. The encoded protein is CASSYSTWKDQETQYF.